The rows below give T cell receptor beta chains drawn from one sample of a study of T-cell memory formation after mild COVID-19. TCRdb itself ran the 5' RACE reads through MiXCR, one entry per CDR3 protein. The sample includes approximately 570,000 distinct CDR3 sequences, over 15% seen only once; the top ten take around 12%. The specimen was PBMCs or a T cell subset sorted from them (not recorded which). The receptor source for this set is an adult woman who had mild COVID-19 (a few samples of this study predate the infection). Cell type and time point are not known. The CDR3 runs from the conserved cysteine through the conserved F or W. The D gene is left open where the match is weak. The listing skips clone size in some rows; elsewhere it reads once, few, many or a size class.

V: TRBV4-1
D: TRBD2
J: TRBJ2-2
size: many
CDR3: CASSYGGAIGELFF
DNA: TGCGCCAGCAGCTACGGGGGGGCAATCGGGGAGCTGTTTTTT

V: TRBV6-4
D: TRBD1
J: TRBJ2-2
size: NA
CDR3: CARGGQGTFKNTGELFF
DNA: TGTGCCAGAGGGGGACAGGGGACCTTCAAGAACACCGGGGAGCTGTTTTTT

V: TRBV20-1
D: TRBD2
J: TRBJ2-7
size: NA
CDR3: CSARRDYSYEQYF
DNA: TGCAGTGCTAGGAGGGACTACTCCTACGAGCAGTACTTC

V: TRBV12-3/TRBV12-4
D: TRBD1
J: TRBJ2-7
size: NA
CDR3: CASSLAYRGDSYEQYF
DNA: TGTGCCAGCAGTTTAGCGTACAGGGGCGACTCCTACGAGCAGTACTTC

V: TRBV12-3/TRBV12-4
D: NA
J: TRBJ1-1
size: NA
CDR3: CASRMYRNTEAFF
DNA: TGTGCCAGCAGGATGTACAGGAACACTGAAGCTTTCTTT

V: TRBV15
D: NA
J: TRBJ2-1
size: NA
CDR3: CATSRDTYNEQFF
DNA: TGTGCCACCAGTAGGGATACCTACAATGAGCAGTTCTTC

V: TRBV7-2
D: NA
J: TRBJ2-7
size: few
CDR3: CASSWSASYEQYF
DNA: TGTGCCAGCAGCTGGTCGGCCTCCTACGAGCAGTACTTC

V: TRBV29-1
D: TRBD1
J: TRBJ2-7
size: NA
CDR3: CSVLPGQGAYEQYF
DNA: TGCAGCGTTCTCCCGGGACAGGGGGCCTACGAGCAGTACTTC

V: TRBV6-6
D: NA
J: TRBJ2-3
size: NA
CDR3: CASSVRDPKDTQYF
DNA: TGTGCCAGCAGTGTCCGGGACCCCAAGGATACGCAGTATTTT

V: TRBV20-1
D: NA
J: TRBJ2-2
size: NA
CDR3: CSASPRGVATGELFF
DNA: TGCAGTGCTAGCCCTCGCGGGGTGGCCACCGGGGAGCTGTTTTTT

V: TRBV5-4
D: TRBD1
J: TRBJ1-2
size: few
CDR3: CASRGQGAMDYGYTF
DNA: TGTGCCAGCAGGGGACAGGGGGCTATGGACTATGGCTACACCTTC

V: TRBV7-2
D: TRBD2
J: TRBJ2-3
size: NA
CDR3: CASKSGAGVYTDTQYF
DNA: TGTGCCAGTAAATCCGGAGCGGGAGTTTACACAGATACGCAGTATTTT

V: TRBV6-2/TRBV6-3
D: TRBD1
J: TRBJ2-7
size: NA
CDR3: CASTTPGQGTYEQYF
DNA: TGTGCCAGCACCACCCCGGGACAGGGAACCTACGAGCAGTACTTC

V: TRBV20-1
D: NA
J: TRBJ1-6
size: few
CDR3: CSVGRATTEPYSPLHF
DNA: TGCAGTGTAGGCAGGGCCACGACCGAGCCCTATTCACCCCTCCACTTT

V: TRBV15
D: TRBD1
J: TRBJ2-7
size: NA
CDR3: CATSPGQGAKEQYF
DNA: TGTGCCACCAGCCCGGGACAGGGGGCCAAGGAGCAGTACTTC

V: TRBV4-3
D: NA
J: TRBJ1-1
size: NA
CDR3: CASSQEMGDTEAFF
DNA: TGCGCCAGCAGCCAAGAGATGGGAGACACTGAAGCTTTCTTT

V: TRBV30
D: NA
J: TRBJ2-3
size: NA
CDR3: CAWSLTGLGTDTQYF
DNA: TGTGCCTGGAGTTTGACAGGCTTAGGCACAGATACGCAGTATTTT